This note documents a single TCR beta chain sequence. The source of the sample is a study of cytomegalovirus exposure and HLA in healthy donors. The PCR contained 60 Vbeta and 13 Jbeta primers. Measured with immunoSEQ multiplex PCR; TCRdb has only the in-frame clones, and not every one. The data contain under 200,000 clones, 79% of them singletons. This sequence originates from a woman in her forties in good health and CMV-seronegative. The sample comprised PBMCs.

This CDR3 is CASSPTAGVPHEQYF. In nucleotides, the CDR3 is TGTGCCAGCAGCCCGACGGCCGGGGTTCCACACGAGCAGTACTTC. The V and J genes are TRBV11-2 and TRBJ2-7, with a tentative D call TRBD2 (5 bases). Between the trimmed V and J ends, which lost 5 bases and 5 bases, there was a span of 19 bases. The CDR3 consists of 15 residues. In germline, CDR1 is SGHAT, CDR2 FQNNGV.